This entry concerns a single T cell receptor (beta chain). Germline V gives CDR1 SGDLS, CDR2 YYNGEE. The CDR3 has 13 residues. Trimming removed 3 bases at V and 8 bases at J, with 11 bases between. This entry comes from a study of blood T cell repertoires in COVID-19. For the study at large: From the United States, Italy and Spain came samples of acute and convalescent COVID-19. PBMCs, B-cell-depleted T cells, or T cells were the source of the cDNA or gDNA that made up the material.

As handled by the study authors: Reference gene primer amplification in the assay estimated nucleated cell counts. The protocol was immunoSEQ multiplex PCR, while the TCRdb copy is restricted to in-frame clones and leaves out a portion. V, J and clone size are those of that table, while D and trimming were read from the DNA. The sample yields 150,000 to 190,000 clones, under 85% seen once. The sequenced sample was peripheral blood. The genes are TRBV9 and TRBJ1-4, with unresolved D. This clonotype was obtained from an elderly woman with acute or convalescent COVID-19. CDR3 loop: CASSGTSGEKLFF. CDR3 DNA: TGTGCCAGCAGCGGAACAAGTGGCGAAAAACTGTTTTTT.